This TCR beta chain emerged from a study of cytomegalovirus exposure and HLA in healthy donors. Overall study results and limits: Cytomegalovirus status was reportedly diagnosed by the classifier with high sensitivity and specificity. Most of the CMV-associated TCR beta chains (in a later analysis) appeared to be HLA-restricted. The HLA-A and HLA-B alleles of most subjects were reportedly predicted accurately from TCR beta sequences. A previous analysis found most TCR beta V segments productive roughly 90% or roughly 30% of the time.

As for this clone: Its antigen is still unknown.

The CDR3 has 14 residues. The germline V and J ends were trimmed by 8 bases and 0 bases, with 13 bases remaining between them. Germline CDR1 MNHEY, CDR2 SVGAGI. The PCR had 60 Vbeta and 13 Jbeta primers. Assay used: immunoSEQ multiplex PCR; TCRdb lists only in-frame clones, some missing. The sample lists fewer than 140,000 clones, 65% to 80% occurring once. The sample was PBMCs. The J gene is TRBJ1-2, the V gene TRBV6-5; D remains unclear. The clonotype comes from a man between 60 and 75 years old in good health and CMV-seronegative. CDR3 region: CASWVPGSNYGYTF. The DNA for the CDR3 is TGTGCCAGCTGGGTCCCAGGCTCTAACTATGGCTACACCTTC.